This T cell receptor beta chain was recovered during a study of blood T cell repertoires in COVID-19. Produced via immunoSEQ multiplex PCR; TCRdb's table is partial and in-frame only. The sample holds over 150,000 clones, about 86% seen once. Those enrolled, adults aged roughly 18 to 89 years, came from about two dozen US areas. The CDR3 contains 14 residues. CDR1 is MDHEN and CDR2 is SYDVKM in the germline V gene. Trimming removed 5 bases from V and 11 bases from J, with 18 bases in between. This sequence was found in a man in his forties who had recovered from COVID-19. Material: PBMCs or T cells enriched from blood (not recorded which). V gene TRBV28 combines with J gene TRBJ1-4; weak D call: TRBD1 (6 bases). CDR3 DNA sequence: TGTGCCAGCAGTCTGAACAGGGTAGCGGGGAAACTGTTTTTT. This gives the protein CASSLNRVAGKLFF.